The clone carrying this T cell receptor beta chain has just one count. What it binds is not known. This sample stems from a study of CD8+ T cells in alopecia areata. Points from the study as a whole: One nonresponder leaves baseline CD8+ expansion's link to response uncertain.

Treatment described: oral pan-JAK inhibitor, 5-10 mg twice daily. Lesional scalp punch biopsies and peripheral blood were collected from alopecia areata patients. The authors extracted RNA and reverse transcribed it into cDNA as the sequencing template. Generated by immunoSEQ multiplex PCR, the TCRdb table keeps only in-frame clones and is missing some. The data hold about 220,000 clones, with around 57% observed a single time. This CDR3 is built from 16 residues. V lost 4 bases to trimming and J lost 5 bases, with 20 bases between them. The germline V gene has CDR1 MNHEY and CDR2 SMNVEV (reference sequence).

The rearrangement links TRBV27 to TRBJ1-1; possibly TRBD1 for D (6 bases). The clonotype was recovered from a human donor with alopecia areata. The sequencing used CD4+ T cells sorted from blood, collected at week 4, from a patient treated with tofacitinib. The CDR3 DNA is TGTGCCAGCAGTTACTTCTCGCAGGGGCGGGAAACTGAAGCTTTCTTT. Protein: CASSYFSQGRETEAFF.